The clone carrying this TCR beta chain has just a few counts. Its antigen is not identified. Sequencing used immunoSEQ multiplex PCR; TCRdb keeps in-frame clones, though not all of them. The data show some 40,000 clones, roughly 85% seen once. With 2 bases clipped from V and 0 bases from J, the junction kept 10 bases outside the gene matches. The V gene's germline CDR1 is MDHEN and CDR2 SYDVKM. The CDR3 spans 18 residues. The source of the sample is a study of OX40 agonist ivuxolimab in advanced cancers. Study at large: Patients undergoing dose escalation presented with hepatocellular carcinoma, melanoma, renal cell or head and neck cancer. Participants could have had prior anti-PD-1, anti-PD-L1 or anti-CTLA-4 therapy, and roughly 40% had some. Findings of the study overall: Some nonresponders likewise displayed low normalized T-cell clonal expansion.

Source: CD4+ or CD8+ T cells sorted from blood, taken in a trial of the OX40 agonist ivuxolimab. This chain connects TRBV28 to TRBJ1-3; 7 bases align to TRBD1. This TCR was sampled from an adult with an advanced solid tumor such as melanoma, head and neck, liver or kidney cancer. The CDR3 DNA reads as TGTGCCAGCAGTTTACACAGGGGCCGCCACTTCTCTGGAAACACCATATATTTT. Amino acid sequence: CASSLHRGRHFSGNTIYF.